This T cell receptor (beta chain) is drawn from a study of T-cell reconstitution after alpha-beta-depleted transplantation in children. The germline gives CDR1 DFQATT, CDR2 SNEGSKA (reference sequence). The CDR3 loop spans 13 amino acids. The V and J ends lost 3 bases and 6 bases respectively, with 12 bases between them. The TCRbeta library incorporated unique molecular identifiers. TCRdb re-derived calls from the PCR reads in MiXCR, one entry per CDR3 protein. The sample has around 960,000 distinct CDR3 sequences, about 30% seen once. V and J are TRBV20-1 and TRBJ1-5; D is uncertain. This specimen consisted of PBMCs, mostly from graft donor cells, obtained 360 days after TCRalphabeta/CD19-depleted stem cell transplant. The clonotype comes from a boy in the first two years of life who had a stem cell transplant for SCID, so the T cells may come from the graft donor. This chain's CDR3 is CSARHGVGQPQHF. CDR3 DNA sequence: TGCAGTGCTAGGCACGGGGTAGGTCAGCCCCAGCATTTT.